This T cell receptor (beta chain) was recorded in a study of T cell responses to AZD1222 COVID-19 vaccine. Study conclusions and caveats: Sampling that yielded the repertoires occurred only after the peak T cell response. Epitopes outside B.1.351 and B.1.1.7 mutated regions reportedly drew nearly half of spike TCRs.

Germline loops: CDR1 MNHNY, CDR2 SVGAGI (reference sequence). V was shortened by 5 bases and J by 8 bases, with 25 bases between the two germline ends. The CDR3 extends over 17 amino acids. TCRdb's copy holds only in-frame clones and misses some; the assay was immunoSEQ multiplex PCR. The table shows about 220,000 clones, with approximately 94% occurring only once. Regarding this clone: Its antigen is undetermined.

The TCR originated in an adult in good health. V usage is TRBV6-6 and J usage is TRBJ2-1, with D perhaps assigned TRBD1 or TRBD2 (5 bases each). The sequenced sample was peripheral blood, obtained on day 0 of MenACWY control vaccination. The CDR3 protein is CASSPPLGEGNVDEQFF. As DNA, the CDR3 is TGTGCCAGCAGTCCCCCTTTGGGGGAAGGTAATGTTGATGAGCAGTTCTTC.